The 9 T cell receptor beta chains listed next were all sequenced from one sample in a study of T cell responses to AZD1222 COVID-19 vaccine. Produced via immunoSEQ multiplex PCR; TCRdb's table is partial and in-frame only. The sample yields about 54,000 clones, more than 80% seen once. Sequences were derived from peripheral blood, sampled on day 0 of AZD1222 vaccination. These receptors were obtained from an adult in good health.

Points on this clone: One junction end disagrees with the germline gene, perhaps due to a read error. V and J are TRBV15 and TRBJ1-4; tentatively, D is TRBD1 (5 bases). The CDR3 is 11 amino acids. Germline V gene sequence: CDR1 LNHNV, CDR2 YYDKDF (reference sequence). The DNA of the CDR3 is TGTGCCACCAGCGCGGGACGTAGTCAACATTTT. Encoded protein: CATSAGRSQHF.

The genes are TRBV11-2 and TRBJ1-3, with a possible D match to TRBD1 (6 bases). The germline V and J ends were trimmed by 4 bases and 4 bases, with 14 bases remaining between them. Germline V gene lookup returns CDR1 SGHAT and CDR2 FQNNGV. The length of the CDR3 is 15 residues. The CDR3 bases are TGTGCCAGCAGCTCACGAGGACAGTTCGGAAACACCATATATTTT. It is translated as CASSSRGQFGNTIYF.

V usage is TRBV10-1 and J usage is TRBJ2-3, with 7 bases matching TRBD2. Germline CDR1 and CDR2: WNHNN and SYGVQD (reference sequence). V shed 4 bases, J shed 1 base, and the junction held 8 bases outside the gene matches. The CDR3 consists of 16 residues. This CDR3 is CASSGKRDLGTDTQYF. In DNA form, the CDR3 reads TGCGCCAGCAGTGGGAAGCGGGACCTAGGCACAGATACGCAGTATTTT.

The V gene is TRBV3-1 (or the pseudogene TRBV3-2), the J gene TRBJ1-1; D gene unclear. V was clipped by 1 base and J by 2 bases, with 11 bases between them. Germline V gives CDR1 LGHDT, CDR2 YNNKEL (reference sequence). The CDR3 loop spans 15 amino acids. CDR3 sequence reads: CASSQGVGINTEAFF. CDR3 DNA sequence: TGTGCCAGCAGCCAAGGAGTAGGCATCAACACTGAAGCTTTCTTT.

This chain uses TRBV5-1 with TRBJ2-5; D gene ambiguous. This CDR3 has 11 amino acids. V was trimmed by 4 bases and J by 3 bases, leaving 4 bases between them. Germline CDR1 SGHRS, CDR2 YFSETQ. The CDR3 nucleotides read TGCGCCAGCAGCCTGAAAGAGACCCAGTACTTC. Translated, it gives CASSLKETQYF.

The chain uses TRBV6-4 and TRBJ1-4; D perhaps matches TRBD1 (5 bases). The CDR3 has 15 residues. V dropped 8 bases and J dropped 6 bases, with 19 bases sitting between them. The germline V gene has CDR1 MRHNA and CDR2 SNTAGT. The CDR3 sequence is CASVEGTGRDEKLFF. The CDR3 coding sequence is TGTGCCAGCGTGGAGGGGACGGGACGGGATGAAAAACTGTTTTTT.

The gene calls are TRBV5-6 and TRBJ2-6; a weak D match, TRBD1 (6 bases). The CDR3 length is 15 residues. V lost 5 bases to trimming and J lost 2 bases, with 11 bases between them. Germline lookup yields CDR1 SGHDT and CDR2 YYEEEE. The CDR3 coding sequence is TGTGCCAGCAGTTCCTCAGGGGCTGGGGCCAACGTCCTGACTTTC. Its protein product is CASSSSGAGANVLTF.

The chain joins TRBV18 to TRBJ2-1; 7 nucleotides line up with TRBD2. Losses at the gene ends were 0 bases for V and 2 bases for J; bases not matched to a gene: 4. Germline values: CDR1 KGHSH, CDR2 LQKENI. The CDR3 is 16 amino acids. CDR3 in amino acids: CASSPPSGGTYNEQFF. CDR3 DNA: TGTGCCAGCTCACCACCGTCGGGAGGAACCTACAATGAGCAGTTCTTC. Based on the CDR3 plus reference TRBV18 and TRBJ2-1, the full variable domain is NAGVMQNPRHLVRRRGQEARLRCSPMKGHSHVYWYRQLPEEGLKFMVYLQKENIIDESGMPKERFSAEFPKEGPSILRIQQVVRGDSAAYFCASSPPSGGTYNEQFFGPGTRLTVL.

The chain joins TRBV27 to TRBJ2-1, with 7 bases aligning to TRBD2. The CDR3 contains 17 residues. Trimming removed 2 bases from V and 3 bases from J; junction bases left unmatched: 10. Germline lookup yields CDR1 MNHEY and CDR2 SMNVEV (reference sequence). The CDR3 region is CASSLAGAGPDYNEQFF. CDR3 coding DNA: TGTGCCAGCAGTTTAGCGGGAGCCGGCCCGGACTACAATGAGCAGTTCTTC.